This TCR beta chain was sequenced for a study of blood T cells in healthy people across ages. A note on this clonotype: As yet, its antigen is unknown.

Healthy Caucasians from Russia aged roughly 6 to 95 served as donors. Investigators took about 10 milliliters of peripheral blood from every donor. Findings and caveats of the study: Per-million-T-cell TCR beta diversity fell roughly linearly with age.

Deletions cut 10 bases from V and 7 bases from J, with 13 bases between. Germline CDR1 MNHEY, CDR2 SVGAGI. The CDR3 runs 11 residues. Together with a sample-barcoded 5' primer, a J-beta primer mix was included in a second PCR lasting about 6 to 12 cycles. Every single cDNA molecule received a tag from a template-switch adaptor with 12 random nucleotides. TCRdb reprocessed the 5' RACE reads with MiXCR, giving one entry per CDR3 protein. This sample has some 900,000 distinct CDR3 sequences, with 40% to 60% found just once. This clonotype was obtained from a young man in good health. The material sequenced was blood. The rearrangement joins TRBV6-5 to TRBJ1-2, with D unclear. The CDR3 nucleotides are TGTGCCACACAGAGGCGGGGTGGCTACACCTTC. Its protein is CATQRRGGYTF.